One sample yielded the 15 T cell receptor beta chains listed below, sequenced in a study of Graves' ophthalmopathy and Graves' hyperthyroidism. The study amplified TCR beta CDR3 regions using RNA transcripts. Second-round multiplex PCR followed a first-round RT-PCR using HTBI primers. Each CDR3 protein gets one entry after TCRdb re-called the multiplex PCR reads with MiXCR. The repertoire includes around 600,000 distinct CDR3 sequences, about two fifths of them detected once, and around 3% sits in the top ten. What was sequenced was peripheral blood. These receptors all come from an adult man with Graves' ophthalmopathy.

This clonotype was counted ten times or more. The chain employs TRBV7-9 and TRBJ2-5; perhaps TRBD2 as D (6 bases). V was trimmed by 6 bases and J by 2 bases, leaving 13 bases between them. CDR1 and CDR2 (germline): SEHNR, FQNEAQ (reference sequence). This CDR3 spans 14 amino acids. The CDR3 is CASRPAGTQETQYF. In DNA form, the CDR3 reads TGTGCCAGCAGACCAGCGGGCACACAAGAGACCCAGTACTTC.

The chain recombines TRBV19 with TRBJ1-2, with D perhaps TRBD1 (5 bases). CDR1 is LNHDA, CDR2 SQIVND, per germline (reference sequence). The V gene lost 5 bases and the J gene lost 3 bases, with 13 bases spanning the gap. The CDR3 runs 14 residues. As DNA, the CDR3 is TGTGCCAGTAGTCCAAGGACGGGGGACTATGGCTACACCTTC. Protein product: CASSPRTGDYGYTF.

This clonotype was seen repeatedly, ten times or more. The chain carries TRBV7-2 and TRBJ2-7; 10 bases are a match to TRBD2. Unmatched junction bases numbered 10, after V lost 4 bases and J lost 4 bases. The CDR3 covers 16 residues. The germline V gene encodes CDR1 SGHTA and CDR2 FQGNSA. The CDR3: CASSSSSLAGEYEQYF. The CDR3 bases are TGTGCCAGCAGCTCAAGCTCGCTAGCGGGGGAATACGAGCAGTACTTC.

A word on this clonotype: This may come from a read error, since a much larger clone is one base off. The chain's CDR3 is CASRVRQNYGYTF. The CDR3 DNA is TGTGCCAGCAGGGTGAGACAGAACTATGGCTACACCTTC. The chain joins TRBV2 to TRBJ1-2, with D possibly being TRBD1 (5 bases). The CDR3 has 13 amino acids. V gave up 6 bases and J gave up 2 bases, with 10 bases separating them. Per germline, CDR1 SNHLY and CDR2 FYNNEI. The full variable domain, with the rest looked up from reference TRBV2 and TRBJ1-2, is EPEVTQTPSHQVTQMGQEVILRCVPISNHLYFYWYRQILGQKVEFLVSFYNNEISEKSEIFDDQFSVERPDGSNFTLKIRSTKLEDSAMYFCASRVRQNYGYTFGSGTRLTVV.

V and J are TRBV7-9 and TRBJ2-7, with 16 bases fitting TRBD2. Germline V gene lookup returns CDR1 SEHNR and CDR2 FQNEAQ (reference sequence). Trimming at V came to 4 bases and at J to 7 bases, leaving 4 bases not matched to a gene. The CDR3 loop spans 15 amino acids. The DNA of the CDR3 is TGTGCCAGCAGCTCGGGACTAGCGGGGGGGCGAGAGCAGTACTTC. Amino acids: CASSSGLAGGREQYF.

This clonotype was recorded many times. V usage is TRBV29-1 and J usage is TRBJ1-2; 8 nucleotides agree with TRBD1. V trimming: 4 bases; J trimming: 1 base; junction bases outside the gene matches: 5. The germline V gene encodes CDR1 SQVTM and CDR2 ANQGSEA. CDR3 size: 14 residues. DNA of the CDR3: TGCAGCGTTGGCCGGGACAGGTATAACTATGGCTACACCTTC. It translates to CSVGRDRYNYGYTF.

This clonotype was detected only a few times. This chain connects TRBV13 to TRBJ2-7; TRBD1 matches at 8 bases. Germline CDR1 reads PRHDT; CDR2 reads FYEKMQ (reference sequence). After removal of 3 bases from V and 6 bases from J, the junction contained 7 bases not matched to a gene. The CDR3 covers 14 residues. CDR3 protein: CASSFRTGWFEQYF. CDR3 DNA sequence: TGTGCCAGCAGCTTCCGGACAGGGTGGTTCGAGCAGTACTTC.

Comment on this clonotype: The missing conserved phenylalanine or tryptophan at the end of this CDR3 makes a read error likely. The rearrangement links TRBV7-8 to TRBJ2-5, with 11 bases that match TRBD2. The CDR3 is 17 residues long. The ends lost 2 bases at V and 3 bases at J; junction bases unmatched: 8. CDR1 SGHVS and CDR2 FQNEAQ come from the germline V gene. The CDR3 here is CASSLIRVAGGKETQYL. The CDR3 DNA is TGTGCCAGCAGCTTAATTCGTGTAGCGGGGGGGAAAGAGACCCAGTACCTC.

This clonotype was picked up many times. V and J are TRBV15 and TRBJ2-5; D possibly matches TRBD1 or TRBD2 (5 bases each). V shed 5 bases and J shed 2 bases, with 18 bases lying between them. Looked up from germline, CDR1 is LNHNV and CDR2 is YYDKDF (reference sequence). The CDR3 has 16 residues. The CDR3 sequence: CATSLAPPGRQETQYF. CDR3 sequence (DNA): TGTGCCACCAGCCTCGCCCCACCGGGACGACAAGAGACCCAGTACTTC.

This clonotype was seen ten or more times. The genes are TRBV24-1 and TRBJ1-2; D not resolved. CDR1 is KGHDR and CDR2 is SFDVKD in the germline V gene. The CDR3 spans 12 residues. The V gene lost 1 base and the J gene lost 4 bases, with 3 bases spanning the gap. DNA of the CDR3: TGTGCCACCAGTGATTTCAGCTATGGCTACACCTTC. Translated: CATSDFSYGYTF.

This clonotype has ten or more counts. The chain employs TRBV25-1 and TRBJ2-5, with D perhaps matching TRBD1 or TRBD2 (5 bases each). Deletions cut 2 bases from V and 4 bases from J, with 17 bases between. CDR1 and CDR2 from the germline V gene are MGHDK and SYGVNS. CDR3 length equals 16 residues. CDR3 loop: CASSEGEGTGRETQYF. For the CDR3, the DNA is TGTGCCAGCAGTGAAGGAGAGGGGACCGGGCGAGAGACCCAGTACTTC.

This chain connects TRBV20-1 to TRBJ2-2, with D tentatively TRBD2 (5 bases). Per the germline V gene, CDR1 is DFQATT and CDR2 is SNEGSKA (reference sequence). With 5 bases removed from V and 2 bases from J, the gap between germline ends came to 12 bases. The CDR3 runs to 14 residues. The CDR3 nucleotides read TGCAGTGCTCGAGGGTCGGGCAACACCGGGGAGCTGTTTTTT. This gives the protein CSARGSGNTGELFF.

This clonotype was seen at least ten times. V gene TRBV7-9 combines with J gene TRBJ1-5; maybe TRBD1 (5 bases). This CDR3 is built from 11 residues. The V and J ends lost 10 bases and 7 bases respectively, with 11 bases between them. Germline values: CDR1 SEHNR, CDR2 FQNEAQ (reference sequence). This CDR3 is CATGSGQPQHF. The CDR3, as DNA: TGTGCCACAGGGTCGGGACAGCCCCAGCATTTT.

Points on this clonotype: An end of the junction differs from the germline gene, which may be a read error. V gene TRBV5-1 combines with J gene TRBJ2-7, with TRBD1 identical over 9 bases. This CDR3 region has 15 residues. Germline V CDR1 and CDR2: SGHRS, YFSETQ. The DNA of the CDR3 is TGCGCCAGCAGCGGACCGGGACAGGGACCCTACGAGCAGTCCTTC. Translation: CASSGPGQGPYEQSF.

CDR3 residues: CATSPRRRGDNYGYTF. CDR3 DNA sequence: TGTGCCACCAGCCCTCGGCGGCGGGGCGATAACTATGGCTACACCTTC. This chain connects TRBV24-1 to TRBJ1-2; TRBD1 is a possible D gene (5 bases). V lost 7 bases, J lost 1 base, and 18 bases lay in between. The CDR3 runs to 16 residues. Germline-derived CDR1 and CDR2 are KGHDR and SFDVKD.